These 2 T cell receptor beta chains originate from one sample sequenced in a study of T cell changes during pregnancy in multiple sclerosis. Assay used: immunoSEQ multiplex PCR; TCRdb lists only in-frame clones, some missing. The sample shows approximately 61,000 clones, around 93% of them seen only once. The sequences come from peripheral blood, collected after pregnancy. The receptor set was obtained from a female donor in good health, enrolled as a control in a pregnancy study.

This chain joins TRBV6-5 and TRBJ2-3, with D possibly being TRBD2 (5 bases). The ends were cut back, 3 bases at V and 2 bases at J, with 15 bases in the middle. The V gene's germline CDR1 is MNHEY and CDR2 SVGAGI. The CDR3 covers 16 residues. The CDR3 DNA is TGTGCCAGCAGTTATAATCTACGAGGGCCCACAGATACGCAGTATTTT. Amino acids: CASSYNLRGPTDTQYF.

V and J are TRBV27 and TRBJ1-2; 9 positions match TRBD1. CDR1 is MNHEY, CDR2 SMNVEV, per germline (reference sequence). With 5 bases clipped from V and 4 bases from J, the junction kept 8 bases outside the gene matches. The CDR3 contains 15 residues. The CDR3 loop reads CASSPIGTGTYGYTF. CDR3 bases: TGTGCCAGCAGTCCTATCGGGACAGGGACCTATGGCTACACCTTC.